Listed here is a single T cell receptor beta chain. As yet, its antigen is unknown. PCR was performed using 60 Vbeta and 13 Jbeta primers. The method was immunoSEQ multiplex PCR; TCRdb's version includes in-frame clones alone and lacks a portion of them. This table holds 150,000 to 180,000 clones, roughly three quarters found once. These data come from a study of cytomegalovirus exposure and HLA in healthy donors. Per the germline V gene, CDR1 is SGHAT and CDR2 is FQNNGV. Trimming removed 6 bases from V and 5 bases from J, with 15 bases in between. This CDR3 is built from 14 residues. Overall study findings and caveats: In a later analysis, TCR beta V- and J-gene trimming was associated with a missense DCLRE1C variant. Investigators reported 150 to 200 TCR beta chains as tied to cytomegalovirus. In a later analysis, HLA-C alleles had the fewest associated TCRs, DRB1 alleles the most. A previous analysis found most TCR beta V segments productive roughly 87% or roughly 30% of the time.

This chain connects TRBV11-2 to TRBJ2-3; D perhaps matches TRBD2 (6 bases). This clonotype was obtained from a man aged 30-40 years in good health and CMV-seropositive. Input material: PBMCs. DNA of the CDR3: TGTGCCAGCAGTCGGAGCGGGCTGGGAGATACGCAGTATTTT. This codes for CASSRSGLGDTQYF. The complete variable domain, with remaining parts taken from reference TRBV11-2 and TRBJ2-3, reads EAGVAQSPRYKIIEKRQSVAFWCNPISGHATLYWYQQILGQGPKLLIQFQNNGVVDDSQLPKDRFSAERLKGVDSTLKIQPAKLEDSAVYLCASSRSGLGDTQYFGPGTRLTVL.